This is a list of T cell receptor beta chains from one sample in a study of blood T cell repertoires in COVID-19. Repertoires were generated with immunoSEQ multiplex PCR, while TCRdb's copy carries only in-frame clones and drops some. The profile covers about 200,000 clones, with more than 70% appearing a single time and 5.5% to 7% taken by the ten largest. The specimen sequenced was peripheral blood. The source is a man aged 35 to 55 with active or convalescent COVID-19. The CDR3 runs from the conserved cysteine through the conserved F or W. A D gene is named only where the DNA matches it firmly. The size of a clone is reported for some rows only, either as once, few or many, or as a class for expanded clones.

cdr3_length: 14
d_call: TRBD1
clone_size: -
j_call: TRBJ2-7
v_call: TRBV6-5
cdr3_aa: CASSYSGQQYEQYF
cdr3_nt: TGTGCCAGCAGTTACTCGGGACAGCAATACGAGCAGTACTTC

cdr3_length: 15
d_call: TRBD1
clone_size: -
j_call: TRBJ2-7
v_call: TRBV23-1
cdr3_aa: CASRRSRTGGYEQYF
cdr3_nt: TGCGCCAGCAGAAGATCTAGAACAGGGGGCTACGAGCAGTACTTC

cdr3_length: 16
d_call: TRBD1
clone_size: -
j_call: TRBJ2-1
v_call: TRBV7-2
cdr3_aa: CASSLAGTGFYNEQFF
cdr3_nt: TGTGCCAGCAGCTTGGCCGGGACAGGGTTTTACAATGAGCAGTTCTTC

cdr3_length: 14
d_call: TRBD1
clone_size: -
j_call: TRBJ1-2
v_call: TRBV3-1/TRBV3-2
cdr3_aa: CASSYQGGNYGYTF
cdr3_nt: TGTGCCAGCAGCTACCAGGGGGGAAACTATGGCTACACCTTC

cdr3_length: 16
d_call: TRBD2
clone_size: once
j_call: TRBJ2-5
v_call: TRBV2
cdr3_aa: CASSVGLAGAQETQYF
cdr3_nt: TGTGCCAGCAGTGTCGGCCTAGCGGGGGCCCAAGAGACCCAGTACTTC

cdr3_length: 13
d_call: -
clone_size: -
j_call: TRBJ2-7
v_call: TRBV19
cdr3_aa: CASSRTAPYEQYF
cdr3_nt: TGTGCCAGTAGTCGGACAGCCCCCTACGAGCAGTACTTC

cdr3_length: 15
d_call: TRBD1
clone_size: -
j_call: TRBJ2-3
v_call: TRBV2
cdr3_aa: CASSDRTGISDTQYF
cdr3_nt: TGTGCCAGCAGTGACAGGACAGGGATTTCAGATACGCAGTATTTT

cdr3_length: 13
d_call: TRBD1
clone_size: once
j_call: TRBJ1-3
v_call: TRBV19
cdr3_aa: CASNQGAASTIYF
cdr3_nt: TGTGCCAGTAACCAGGGGGCCGCGTCGACCATATATTTT

cdr3_length: 15
d_call: TRBD1
clone_size: few
j_call: TRBJ1-1
v_call: TRBV27
cdr3_aa: CASSLSEGAVTEAFF
cdr3_nt: TGTGCCAGCAGTTTATCCGAGGGGGCAGTTACTGAAGCTTTCTTT

cdr3_length: 15
d_call: -
clone_size: -
j_call: TRBJ1-2
v_call: TRBV6-6
cdr3_aa: CASSYQTGQGVRYTF
cdr3_nt: TGTGCCAGCAGTTACCAGACGGGACAAGGGGTGAGGTACACCTTC

cdr3_length: 14
d_call: -
clone_size: -
j_call: TRBJ1-2
v_call: TRBV10-3
cdr3_aa: CAISESAGENGYTF
cdr3_nt: TGTGCCATCAGTGAGTCGGCGGGGGAAAATGGCTACACCTTC

cdr3_length: 12
d_call: -
clone_size: -
j_call: TRBJ1-4
v_call: TRBV19
cdr3_aa: CASSSRTEELFF
cdr3_nt: TGTGCCAGTAGTTCTCGGACAGAAGAACTGTTTTTT

cdr3_length: 14
d_call: -
clone_size: -
j_call: TRBJ1-1
v_call: TRBV7-9
cdr3_aa: CASSPQTASAEAFF
cdr3_nt: TGTGCCAGCAGCCCGCAAACCGCGAGTGCTGAAGCTTTCTTT

cdr3_length: 13
d_call: -
clone_size: -
j_call: TRBJ2-7
v_call: TRBV12-5
cdr3_aa: CAREWGDFYEQYF
cdr3_nt: TGTGCTAGGGAGTGGGGCGATTTTTACGAGCAGTACTTC

cdr3_length: 14
d_call: -
clone_size: -
j_call: TRBJ1-6
v_call: TRBV3-1/TRBV3-2
cdr3_aa: CASIGRERASPLHF
cdr3_nt: TGTGCCAGCATAGGCAGAGAGCGGGCGTCACCCCTCCACTTT

cdr3_length: 16
d_call: TRBD1
clone_size: -
j_call: TRBJ1-2
v_call: TRBV15
cdr3_aa: CATSRDHGGGGYGYTF
cdr3_nt: TGTGCCACCAGCAGAGACCATGGAGGGGGCGGCTATGGCTACACCTTC

cdr3_length: 17
d_call: -
clone_size: -
j_call: TRBJ1-5
v_call: TRBV28
cdr3_aa: CASRPGYKGSGNQPQHF
cdr3_nt: TGTGCCAGCAGGCCTGGCTATAAGGGGTCGGGCAATCAGCCCCAGCATTTT

cdr3_length: 16
d_call: TRBD2
clone_size: -
j_call: TRBJ2-5
v_call: TRBV6-5
cdr3_aa: CASSYSDSGGRETQYF
cdr3_nt: TGTGCCAGCAGTTACTCGGATAGCGGGGGTAGAGAGACCCAGTACTTC

cdr3_length: 14
d_call: -
clone_size: -
j_call: TRBJ1-4
v_call: TRBV5-6
cdr3_aa: CASSWGRGVEKLFF
cdr3_nt: TGTGCCAGCAGCTGGGGCAGGGGAGTTGAAAAACTGTTTTTT

cdr3_length: 13
d_call: -
clone_size: few
j_call: TRBJ1-3
v_call: TRBV7-9
cdr3_aa: CASSSEGGNTIYF
cdr3_nt: TGTGCCAGCAGCTCAGAGGGTGGAAACACCATATATTTT

cdr3_length: 16
d_call: -
clone_size: -
j_call: TRBJ2-2
v_call: TRBV5-4
cdr3_aa: CASSLGATLNTGELFF
cdr3_nt: TGTGCCAGCAGCTTAGGAGCGACCCTGAACACCGGGGAGCTGTTTTTT

cdr3_length: 16
d_call: TRBD1
clone_size: -
j_call: TRBJ2-1
v_call: TRBV10-3
cdr3_aa: CASNAIGQGSYNEQFF
cdr3_nt: TGTGCCAGCAATGCTATAGGACAGGGTTCCTACAATGAGCAGTTCTTC

cdr3_length: 14
d_call: -
clone_size: -
j_call: TRBJ2-5
v_call: TRBV7-9
cdr3_aa: CASSLVAPSLTQYF
cdr3_nt: TGTGCCAGCAGCTTGGTAGCACCTTCGTTGACCCAGTACTTC

cdr3_length: 14
d_call: TRBD1
clone_size: -
j_call: TRBJ2-3
v_call: TRBV7-6
cdr3_aa: CASSSGQGTDTQYF
cdr3_nt: TGTGCCAGCAGCTCAGGACAGGGCACAGATACGCAGTATTTT

cdr3_length: 14
d_call: -
clone_size: -
j_call: TRBJ1-2
v_call: TRBV24-1
cdr3_aa: CATSNRRENYGYTF
cdr3_nt: TGTGCCACTTCAAATCGACGGGAAAACTATGGCTACACCTTC

cdr3_length: 14
d_call: -
clone_size: -
j_call: TRBJ1-6
v_call: TRBV18
cdr3_aa: CASSPDGGNSPLHF
cdr3_nt: TGTGCCAGCTCACCGGACGGGGGTAATTCACCCCTCCACTTT

cdr3_length: 14
d_call: TRBD1
clone_size: -
j_call: TRBJ2-6
v_call: TRBV6-6
cdr3_aa: CASRTGSGANVLTF
cdr3_nt: TGTGCCAGCAGGACAGGGTCTGGGGCCAACGTCCTGACTTTC

cdr3_length: 15
d_call: -
clone_size: many
j_call: TRBJ1-5
v_call: TRBV19
cdr3_aa: CASKTDKYSNQPQHF
cdr3_nt: TGTGCCAGTAAGACAGACAAATATAGCAATCAGCCCCAGCATTTT

cdr3_length: 17
d_call: TRBD2
clone_size: -
j_call: TRBJ2-7
v_call: TRBV28
cdr3_aa: CASSPPGSSGPAGEQYF
cdr3_nt: TGTGCCAGCAGTCCCCCGGGGTCTAGCGGTCCTGCGGGCGAGCAGTACTTC

cdr3_length: 13
d_call: -
clone_size: few
j_call: TRBJ2-2
v_call: TRBV3-1/TRBV3-2
cdr3_aa: CASGGASTGELFF
cdr3_nt: TGTGCCAGCGGAGGGGCGAGCACCGGGGAGCTGTTTTTT

cdr3_length: 12
d_call: -
clone_size: -
j_call: TRBJ1-5
v_call: TRBV29-1
cdr3_aa: CSVAGDNQPQHF
cdr3_nt: TGCAGCGTTGCAGGGGACAATCAGCCCCAGCATTTT

cdr3_length: 17
d_call: TRBD2
clone_size: -
j_call: TRBJ2-2
v_call: TRBV5-1
cdr3_aa: CASSPSTSGPYTGELFF
cdr3_nt: TGCGCCAGCAGCCCCTCGACTAGCGGGCCGTACACCGGGGAGCTGTTTTTT

cdr3_length: 15
d_call: TRBD1
clone_size: -
j_call: TRBJ1-6
v_call: TRBV5-8
cdr3_aa: CASSFLGTGNSPLHF
cdr3_nt: TGTGCCAGCAGTTTCCTCGGGACAGGCAATTCACCCCTCCACTTT

cdr3_length: 15
d_call: TRBD1
clone_size: few
j_call: TRBJ1-5
v_call: TRBV9
cdr3_aa: CASSVGTGNNQPQHF
cdr3_nt: TGTGCCAGCAGCGTAGGGACAGGGAACAATCAGCCCCAGCATTTT

cdr3_length: 14
d_call: -
clone_size: -
j_call: TRBJ1-2
v_call: TRBV18
cdr3_aa: CASSANAGDYGYTF
cdr3_nt: TGTGCCAGCTCCGCGAATGCCGGGGACTATGGCTACACCTTC

cdr3_length: 18
d_call: TRBD1
clone_size: -
j_call: TRBJ1-2
v_call: TRBV7-2
cdr3_aa: CASSVKTGGARANYGYTF
cdr3_nt: TGTGCCAGCAGCGTTAAGACAGGGGGCGCTCGAGCTAACTATGGCTACACCTTC

cdr3_length: 17
d_call: TRBD2
clone_size: -
j_call: TRBJ2-5
v_call: TRBV5-4
cdr3_aa: CASSSSKASGGPYTQYF
cdr3_nt: TGTGCCAGCAGCTCGTCGAAGGCTAGCGGGGGGCCCTATACCCAGTACTTC

cdr3_length: 13
d_call: -
clone_size: -
j_call: TRBJ2-3
v_call: TRBV19
cdr3_aa: CASSIKGKDTQYF
cdr3_nt: TGTGCCAGTAGTATAAAGGGGAAAGATACGCAGTATTTT

cdr3_length: 18
d_call: TRBD2
clone_size: few
j_call: TRBJ2-3
v_call: TRBV4-3
cdr3_aa: CASSQEGLAGGPTDTQYF
cdr3_nt: TGCGCCAGCAGCCAAGAGGGACTAGCGGGGGGCCCCACAGATACGCAGTATTTT

cdr3_length: 15
d_call: -
clone_size: -
j_call: TRBJ1-4
v_call: TRBV3-1/TRBV3-2
cdr3_aa: CASSHDGGADEKLFF
cdr3_nt: TGTGCCAGCAGCCACGATGGGGGCGCGGATGAAAAACTGTTTTTT

cdr3_length: 16
d_call: TRBD2
clone_size: -
j_call: TRBJ2-1
v_call: TRBV18
cdr3_aa: CASSPLSGGDYNEQFF
cdr3_nt: TGTGCCAGCTCACCCTTAAGCGGGGGGGACTACAATGAGCAGTTCTTC

cdr3_length: 13
d_call: -
clone_size: -
j_call: TRBJ1-1
v_call: TRBV19
cdr3_aa: CASSKTENTEAFF
cdr3_nt: TGTGCCAGTAGCAAAACAGAGAACACTGAAGCTTTCTTT

cdr3_length: 11
d_call: -
clone_size: -
j_call: TRBJ1-2
v_call: TRBV28
cdr3_aa: CASSLNYGYTF
cdr3_nt: TGTGCCAGCTCACTTAACTATGGCTACACCTTC

cdr3_length: 13
d_call: -
clone_size: -
j_call: TRBJ1-1
v_call: TRBV5-1
cdr3_aa: CASSLDGDTEAFF
cdr3_nt: TGCGCCAGCAGCTTGGACGGAGACACTGAAGCTTTCTTT

cdr3_length: 14
d_call: TRBD1
clone_size: -
j_call: TRBJ1-5
v_call: TRBV9
cdr3_aa: CASSGDRENQPQHF
cdr3_nt: TGTGCCAGCAGCGGGGACAGGGAGAATCAGCCCCAGCATTTT

cdr3_length: 15
d_call: -
clone_size: -
j_call: TRBJ1-5
v_call: TRBV19
cdr3_aa: CASSMSHRNHQPQHF
cdr3_nt: TGTGCCAGTAGTATGAGCCACAGGAACCATCAGCCCCAGCATTTT

cdr3_length: 15
d_call: TRBD1
clone_size: -
j_call: TRBJ2-5
v_call: TRBV5-4
cdr3_aa: CASSEKTGGEETQYF
cdr3_nt: TGTGCCAGCAGCGAGAAGACAGGGGGTGAAGAGACCCAGTACTTC

cdr3_length: 14
d_call: TRBD1
clone_size: few
j_call: TRBJ1-5
v_call: TRBV6-5
cdr3_aa: CASRENRGLQPQHF
cdr3_nt: TGTGCCAGCAGGGAGAACAGGGGGCTTCAGCCCCAGCATTTT

cdr3_length: 12
d_call: TRBD1
clone_size: -
j_call: TRBJ2-7
v_call: TRBV6-1
cdr3_aa: CASSLTGVEQYF
cdr3_nt: TGTGCCAGCAGTCTAACAGGGGTCGAGCAGTACTTC

cdr3_length: 13
d_call: -
clone_size: -
j_call: TRBJ2-7
v_call: TRBV21-1
cdr3_aa: CASMGQGIDEQYF
cdr3_nt: TGTGCCAGCATGGGGCAGGGGATCGACGAGCAGTACTTC

cdr3_length: 15
d_call: -
clone_size: -
j_call: TRBJ1-1
v_call: TRBV19
cdr3_aa: CASSSRQTFGTEAFF
cdr3_nt: TGTGCCAGTAGTTCCCGACAGACTTTTGGGACTGAAGCTTTCTTT

cdr3_length: 16
d_call: -
clone_size: -
j_call: TRBJ1-5
v_call: TRBV28
cdr3_aa: CASTTGGIYSNQPQHF
cdr3_nt: TGTGCCAGCACCACTGGAGGAATATATAGCAATCAGCCCCAGCATTTT

cdr3_length: 15
d_call: TRBD1
clone_size: -
j_call: TRBJ1-1
v_call: TRBV3-1/TRBV3-2
cdr3_aa: CASSREGGARTEAFF
cdr3_nt: TGTGCCAGCAGCCGAGAAGGGGGCGCGAGAACTGAAGCTTTCTTT

cdr3_length: 15
d_call: -
clone_size: once
j_call: TRBJ1-3
v_call: TRBV18
cdr3_aa: CASSPQRTVGNTIYF
cdr3_nt: TGTGCCAGCTCACCACAAAGGACAGTCGGAAACACCATATATTTT

cdr3_length: 14
d_call: -
clone_size: -
j_call: TRBJ1-5
v_call: TRBV7-2
cdr3_aa: CASSLGPGNQPQHF
cdr3_nt: TGTGCCAGCAGCTTAGGACCAGGGAATCAGCCCCAGCATTTT